This T cell receptor (beta chain) originates from a study of shared clonotypes between healthy human individuals (dated by TCRdb to 2018 to 2020). Regarding the complete study: Two women and a few men aged 18 to 49 years were included in the cohort. For each donor, three plates each were used for CD4 naive and CD4 memory, two plates were used for CD8 naive, and one plate was used for CD8 memory. The study deeply sequenced blood TCR repertoires of five healthy adults to estimate repertoire size and the extent of clonotype sharing between individuals. Different laboratories and diverse techniques were used to prepare libraries and sequence TCR repertoires, to increase sequencing depth and limit assay-specific biases. Between about 0.85 and 8.9 billion PBMCs per donor were obtained by leukapheresis. On the study overall, not on this receptor specifically: Naive subsets generally had larger estimated clonotype richness than memory subsets. Only blood was sampled, and tissue TCR repertoires likely differ from those in blood. Even with the large sequencing depth, rarefaction of the sorted-subset datasets indicated that sequencing was incomplete. Pairwise subsampling led to the expectation that sequencing depth would affect the degree of clonotype sharing among donors. Clonotypes shared by all four sorted-subset donors showed higher generation probabilities than non-shared clonotypes. Sharing across a few donors was observed for about 4.8% of naive CD4, over 3% of naive CD8, 2.3% of memory CD4, and roughly 0.4% of memory CD8 clonotypes. Because the study included a small number of donors, the genetic and exposure-history diversity represented was limited.

V is clipped by 1 base and J by 4 bases, and the sequence between their germline boundaries is 16 bases long. The CDR1 and CDR2 encoded by the germline V gene (reference sequence) are SEHNR and FQNEAQ. The CDR3 holds 16 amino acids from the cysteine to the phenylalanine. Only the CDR3 part of the read is kept: 48 bases, read in frame from the first base. CD8 naive samples consisted of CD45RO-negative cells that were positively selected for CCR7, yielding a CD45RA+CCR7+ population without TemRA cells. Donors were healthy HIV-negative adults with no recently reported acute infections or vaccinations. Every donor was a Caucasian adult residing in Nashville, Tennessee, USA. After blood collection by leukapheresis, PBMCs were isolated using Ficoll-Histopaque density gradient centrifugation and then cryopreserved in the vapor phase of liquid nitrogen. Analytical flow cytometry was used to check the purity and quantity of every magnetically sorted T cell population. Genomic DNA was isolated from each sorted fraction and quantified by UV absorbance on a Nanodrop 2000c.

Using the deep immunoSEQ assay, TCR CDR3 regions were amplified from genomic DNA by multiplex PCR. Extracted genomic DNA from each cell subset was distributed evenly across all wells of several immunoSEQ 96-well plates, and each plate was treated as a replicate. For sorted subsets, around 200 ng genomic DNA, equal to 30,000 to 35,000 T cell genomes, was loaded into each replicate PCR. The purified libraries were quantified using a Qubit 3.0 fluorometer, sized with a Bioanalyzer 2100, and then quantified again using the KAPA Library Quantification kit. Every immunoSEQ 96-well plate was sequenced on a separate single-read 150-cycle Illumina NextSeq 550 flow cell. The study's processing was this. Because the immunoSEQ output included only junctional sequences and no quality scores, the filtering could not be the same as the filtering used for full-length reads. Sequences were annotated with PyIR, a Python wrapper for IgBLAST v1.9, using IMGT germline references to assign V/J genes and CDR3. Reads were filtered out if the reads had weak V/J assignments (E-value above 1e-6), no CDR3, stop codons, out-of-frame junctions, or ambiguous translated residues. V3J clonotypes were defined as sequences sharing the same inferred V gene, J gene, and CDR3 amino acid sequence. To compute the percentage overlap between repertoires, the number of shared unique clonotypes was divided by the size of the smaller repertoire. RTK rarefaction, the Chao1 estimator, and Recon v2.1 estimates of unobserved clonotypes were used to assess repertoire richness. For all TCRbeta clonotypes obtained by the gDNA method from a few donors, generation probabilities were computed with OLGA. The table was pulled from immuneACCESS by TCRdb, which kept in-frame rearrangements only. Such tables lose some clones; where checked, under half of the loss comes from unresolved V genes, and the rest has no known cause. The DNA was the basis for D and trimming; V, J and clone size are from that table. This sample lists over 2,000,000 clones; just under 95% were detected once. The top ten constitute 1.5% to 2% of the sample.

Details on this clone: Its recognized antigen is unknown. No much larger clonotype is one base removed from it; base qualities were not supplied.

The rearranged chain carries TRBV7-9 and TRBJ1-2, and perhaps TRBD1 as D gene, on 5 matching bases. The specimen was naive CD8+ T cells from PBMCs. The cell subset or site label, read with the paper, signifies: CD45RA+CCR7+. The sequence came from a man aged 18 to 35 in good health. Some clones in this sample may be carry-over from other donors' samples. In nucleotide form, the sequence is TGTGCCAGCAGCTTAGATCGGGGGGAAAAACTCTATGGCTACACCTTC. Its protein is CASSLDRGEKLYGYTF.